The 19 T cell receptor beta chains below come from one sample, sequenced in a study of PD-L1 blockade in urothelial cancer. This sample's time point: peripheral blood 6 weeks after treatment start. Repertoires were generated with immunoSEQ multiplex PCR, while TCRdb's copy carries only in-frame clones and drops some. The table has more than 95,000 clones, roughly 90% seen once. The material sequenced was PBMCs, taken around atezolizumab (anti-PD-L1) treatment. These receptor sequences come from a man aged 60-69 years with urothelial cancer.

V usage is TRBV6-1 and J usage is TRBJ2-2; 9 bases are shared with TRBD1. V lost 3 bases and J lost 6; bases outside the gene matches: 5. Germline V CDR1 and CDR2: MNHNS, SASEGT. The CDR3 length is 15 residues. The CDR3 loop reads CASSEGTGHAGELFF. The CDR3 DNA sequence: TGTGCCAGCAGTGAGGGGACAGGGCACGCCGGGGAGCTGTTTTTT.

This chain connects TRBV4-2 to TRBJ1-1; TRBD1 is a possible D gene (6 bases). Germline V gives CDR1 LGHNA, CDR2 YNFKEQ. The V and J ends lost 3 bases and 4 bases respectively, with 12 bases between them. The CDR3 sequence is 14 residues long. In DNA form, the CDR3 reads TGTGCCAGCAGCCAGCAACAGGGTCCCACTGAAGCTTTCTTT. This translates into CASSQQQGPTEAFF.

The gene calls are TRBV9 and TRBJ2-7; no definite D call. This CDR3 contains 12 residues. CDR1 is SGDLS and CDR2 is YYNGEE in the germline V gene. V shed 0 bases and J shed 2 bases, with 3 bases lying between them. The chain's CDR3 is CASSVGAYEQYF. CDR3 nucleotide sequence: TGTGCCAGCAGCGTAGGCGCCTACGAGCAGTACTTC. The variable domain in full, completed from reference TRBV9 and TRBJ2-7, reads DSGVTQTPKHLITATGQRVTLRCSPRSGDLSVYWYQQSLDQGLQFLIQYYNGEERAKGNILERFSAQQFPDLHSELNLSSLELGDSALYFCASSVGAYEQYFGPGTRLTVT.

Comments on this clone: This likely comes from a read error, as the CDR3 has no conserved phenylalanine or tryptophan at its end. The limits of the CDR3 on the DNA are not certain, so only TCRdb's listed CDR3 is given. This sequence joins TRBV13 and TRBJ1-1; whether TRBD1, the table's D call, matches the DNA was not checked. The CDR3 numbers 9 amino acids, ends counted. Per germline, CDR1 PRHDT and CDR2 FYEKMQ (reference sequence). The CDR3 reads CASSATEML.

The table lists this clone with a few counts. The rearrangement joins TRBV28 to TRBJ1-1, with 7 positions matching TRBD1. CDR3 length equals 15 residues. V was pared by 5 bases and J by 2 bases, with 8 bases of the junction left unmatched. Per germline, CDR1 MDHEN and CDR2 SYDVKM. The CDR3 here is CASSVTGWGNTEAFF. The CDR3 DNA is TGTGCCAGCAGTGTGACAGGGTGGGGAAACACTGAAGCTTTCTTT.

This clone has just a few counts. This CDR3 is also generated by other DNA sequences in the sample. J is TRBJ2-3 and V is TRBV7-6, with D perhaps TRBD2 (6 bases). Trimming took 5 bases from V and 7 from J, leaving 13 bases between them. Germline CDR1 is SGHVS and CDR2 is FNYEAQ. CDR3 length equals 13 residues. The CDR3 DNA is TGTGCCAGCAGCGCGGGGACTTCCAATACGCAGTATTTT. Protein sequence: CASSAGTSNTQYF.

The chain recombines TRBV27 with TRBJ1-2; 7 nucleotides line up with TRBD1. Germline assignment: CDR1 MNHEY and CDR2 SMNVEV (reference sequence). The CDR3 runs 12 residues. The trim removed 8 bases at V and 1 base at J, leaving 1 base unmatched. The DNA of the CDR3 is TGTGCCAGCCGACAGGGTAACTATGGCTACACCTTC. It specifies CASRQGNYGYTF.

This chain links TRBV21-1 with TRBJ1-1. TRBV21-1 is a pseudogene. The CDR3 is made up of 13 amino acids. The CDR3 nucleotides are TGTGCCAGCTGTCGGCCGGGGGACACTGAAGCTTTCTTT. Protein product: CASCRPGDTEAFF.

This clone was seen a handful of times. The V call is TRBV5-1, the J call TRBJ1-2, with D maybe TRBD1 (6 bases). V lost 4 bases, J lost 8 bases, and 15 bases lay in between. CDR1 and CDR2 from the germline V gene are SGHRS and YFSETQ. The CDR3 is 13 amino acids. CDR3 in DNA: TGCGCCAGCAGCGTCACAGGGTCGCGGGGCTACACCTTC. Translating it yields CASSVTGSRGYTF. Full variable domain (outside the CDR3, taken from reference TRBV5-1 and TRBJ1-2): KAGVTQTPRYLIKTRGQQVTLSCSPISGHRSVSWYQQTPGQGLQFLFEYFSETQRNKGNFPGRFSGRQFSNSRSEMNVSTLELGDSALYLCASSVTGSRGYTFGSGTRLTVV.

This chain joins TRBV7-2 and TRBJ2-7; D unresolved. Looked up from germline, CDR1 is SGHTA and CDR2 is FQGNSA. V was clipped by 4 bases and J by 4 bases, with 8 bases between them. CDR3 length: 12 residues. In DNA form, the CDR3 reads TGTGCCAGCAGCTCCAATCTATACGAGCAGTACTTC. Its translation: CASSSNLYEQYF. The full variable domain, completed using reference TRBV7-2 and TRBJ2-7, is GAGVSQSPSNKVTEKGKDVELRCDPISGHTALYWYRQSLGQGLEFLIYFQGNSAPDKSGLPSDRFSAERTGGSVSTLTIQRTQQEDSAVYLCASSSNLYEQYFGPGTRLTVT.

V is TRBV5-5 and J is TRBJ2-5; D gene unclear. The CDR3 is 14 amino acids. V shed 0 bases and J shed 0 bases, with 6 bases lying between them. Germline-derived CDR1 and CDR2 are SGHKS and YYEKEE (reference sequence). CDR3 in DNA: TGTGCCAGCAGCTTGGTCCCTAACCAAGAGACCCAGTACTTC. Translated, it gives CASSLVPNQETQYF. Supplemented by reference TRBV5-5 and TRBJ2-5, the full variable domain reads DAGVTQSPTHLIKTRGQQVTLRCSPISGHKSVSWYQQVLGQGPQFIFQYYEKEERGRGNFPDRFSARQFPNYSSELNVNALLLGDSALYLCASSLVPNQETQYFGPGTRLLVL.

The chain uses TRBV10-1 and TRBJ2-1, with TRBD2 matching over 7 bases. Germline CDR1 reads WNHNN; CDR2 reads SYGVQD (reference sequence). The trim removed 5 bases at V and 10 bases at J, leaving 8 bases unmatched. This CDR3 spans 13 amino acids. CDR3 nucleotide sequence: TGCGCCAGCAGTATAGCGGGTATGGGGGAGCAGTTCTTC. This codes for CASSIAGMGEQFF.

The gene calls are TRBV5-1 and TRBJ2-2; 8 bases match TRBD2. Germline loops: CDR1 SGHRS, CDR2 YFSETQ. The CDR3 runs to 19 residues. V gave up 4 bases and J gave up 0 bases; unmatched junction bases: 14. CDR3 nucleotide sequence: TGCGCCAGCAGCCCCCGGCCGGGGGTAGCGGGAACGAACACCGGGGAGCTGTTTTTT. Protein sequence: CASSPRPGVAGTNTGELFF.

The chain links TRBV19 to TRBJ2-5, with D perhaps matching TRBD1 (5 bases). Trimming shortened V by 3 bases and J by 4 bases, and 12 bases separated the two germline ends. CDR3 size: 14 residues. The germline CDR1 and CDR2 sequences are LNHDA and SQIVND (reference sequence). The CDR3 nucleotides are TGTGCCAGTAGTATTGGGTCAGGGCGAGAGACCCAGTACTTC. This codes for CASSIGSGRETQYF.

The chain links TRBV5-8 to TRBJ2-5; D possibly corresponds to TRBD2 (6 bases). The V and J ends lost 2 bases and 1 base respectively, with 12 bases between them. Germline V CDR1 and CDR2: SGHTS, YDEGEE. The CDR3 totals 15 residues. The CDR3 loop reads CASSLGRGIQETQYF. Here the CDR3 DNA reads TGTGCCAGCAGCTTAGGACGGGGGATCCAAGAGACCCAGTACTTC. Variable domain in full (rest from reference TRBV5-8 and TRBJ2-5): EAGVTQSPTHLIKTRGQQATLRCSPISGHTSVYWYQQALGLGLQFLLWYDEGEERNRGNFPPRFSGRQFPNYSSELNVNALELEDSALYLCASSLGRGIQETQYFGPGTRLLVL.

Only one count was recorded for this clone. The gene calls are TRBV5-1 and TRBJ1-4, with 10 bases matching TRBD1. The V gene end was trimmed by 4 bases and the J gene end by 8 bases; junction bases not matched to a gene: 11. CDR1 SGHRS and CDR2 YFSETQ come from the germline V gene. The CDR3 has 16 residues. The CDR3 nucleotides are TGCGCCAGCAGCACGGGACAGGGGTCCGAAAGGGAAAAACTGTTTTTT. It translates to CASSTGQGSEREKLFF.

J is TRBJ1-3 and V is TRBV6-1; tentative D call: TRBD1 (5 bases). V lost 5 bases, J lost 4 bases, and 9 bases lay in between. This CDR3 region has 13 residues. CDR1 and CDR2 (germline): MNHNS, SASEGT. CDR3 region: CASSRGSGNTIYF. For the CDR3, the DNA is TGTGCCAGCAGTAGGGGCTCGGGAAACACCATATATTTT.

This chain links TRBV27 with TRBJ2-7; 7 bases are a match to TRBD1. The length of the CDR3 is 14 residues. J lost 3 bases, V lost 3 bases, and 5 bases had no gene match. From germline, CDR1 is MNHEY and CDR2 SMNVEV (reference sequence). Written as DNA, the CDR3 is TGTGCCAGCAGTTTCTCCACAGGGGTCTACGAGCAGTACTTC. Its translation is CASSFSTGVYEQYF.

The CDR3 here is CASSLPEGAPGANVLTF. The CDR3 nucleotides read TGTGCCAGCAGCTTGCCTGAGGGGGCCCCTGGGGCCAACGTCCTGACTTTC. The V and J genes are TRBV5-4 and TRBJ2-6, with 7 bases matching TRBD1. Trimming cost V 1 base and J 2 bases; bases outside gene matches: 6. The CDR3 consists of 17 residues. Germline V gene data show CDR1 as SGHNT and CDR2 as YYREEE (reference sequence).